The 19 T cell receptor beta chains reported below all come from one sample, sequenced in a study of T cell changes during pregnancy in multiple sclerosis. Method: immunoSEQ multiplex PCR; TCRdb's copy keeps in-frame clones and lacks some. The data show 17,000 or so clones, approximately 81% seen once. The sample was CD8+ T cells from peripheral blood mononuclear cells, taken in the third trimester of pregnancy. The receptors were sampled from a female donor in good health, enrolled as a control in a pregnancy study.

CDR3 sequence: CASSESGSGDSTDTQYF. The CDR3 DNA is TGCGCCAGCAGTGAGTCGGGTAGCGGAGACTCCACAGATACGCAGTATTTT. The chain has TRBV10-2 and TRBJ2-3, with D possibly being TRBD2 (6 bases). This CDR3 spans 17 amino acids. The germline gives CDR1 WSHSY, CDR2 SAAADI. V lost 0 bases and J lost 2, with 15 bases in between.

The chain combines TRBV19 with TRBJ2-1; D may be TRBD2 (6 bases). The germline V and J ends were trimmed by 10 bases and 1 base, with 11 bases remaining between them. The CDR3 loop spans 13 amino acids. CDR1 is LNHDA, CDR2 SQIVND, per germline (reference sequence). CDR3 nucleotides: TGTGCCACTGAGGACTATTCCTACAATGAGCAGTTCTTC. This encodes CATEDYSYNEQFF.

DNA of the CDR3: TGTGCCAGTTCGGAGCAGGGGGACACCGGGGAGCTGTTTTTT. It specifies CASSEQGDTGELFF. This chain links TRBV6-1 with TRBJ2-2, with TRBD1 identical over 7 bases. The CDR3 has 14 residues. The germline CDR1 and CDR2 sequences are MNHNS and SASEGT. V lost 9 bases, J lost 3 bases, and 7 bases stayed unmatched.

The chain links TRBV27 to TRBJ2-5; TRBD2 matches 11 bases. V shed 5 bases and J 5 bases; nucleotides not matched to a gene: 7. Germline V gene data show CDR1 as MNHEY and CDR2 as SMNVEV (reference sequence). This CDR3 is 15 amino acids long. The CDR3 loop is CASSPLAGGGETQYF. DNA of the CDR3: TGTGCCAGCAGTCCATTAGCGGGAGGGGGGGAGACCCAGTACTTC.

The chain joins TRBV14 to TRBJ2-3, with 7 nucleotides matching TRBD1. Germline V gene data show CDR1 as SGHDN and CDR2 as FVKESK. J gave up 2 bases and V 2 bases, and 4 bases lay outside the gene matches. This CDR3 is built from 15 residues. CDR3 loop: CASSQWDRFTDTQYF. The CDR3 DNA reads TGTGCCAGCAGCCAATGGGACAGATTCACAGATACGCAGTATTTT. Together with reference TRBV14 and TRBJ2-3, the CDR3 gives the full variable domain: EAGVTQFPSHSVIEKGQTVTLRCDPISGHDNLYWYRRVMGKEIKFLLHFVKESKQDESGMPNNRFLAERTGGTYSTLKVQPAELEDSGVYFCASSQWDRFTDTQYFGPGTRLTVL.

This clone was detected a few times. The V gene is TRBV7-2, the J gene TRBJ2-3, with a tentative D call TRBD1 (5 bases). V was pared by 5 bases and J by 5 bases, with 8 bases between. The V gene's germline CDR1 is SGHTA and CDR2 FQGNSA. This CDR3 is built from 12 residues. The chain's CDR3 is CASSQGRDTQYF. The DNA of the CDR3 is TGTGCCAGCAGCCAGGGAAGAGATACGCAGTATTTT.

The V call is TRBV27, the J call TRBJ2-7, with 8 nucleotides matching TRBD2. Looked up from germline, CDR1 is MNHEY and CDR2 is SMNVEV (reference sequence). V lost 0 bases and J lost 7; bases outside the gene matches: 14. The CDR3 covers 17 residues. The CDR3 region is CASSLSRQRGGQGEQYF. DNA of the CDR3: TGTGCCAGCAGTTTATCGAGGCAGCGCGGGGGGCAGGGAGAGCAGTACTTC.

The chain carries TRBV6-1 and TRBJ2-3, with D perhaps TRBD1 (5 bases). Trimming removed 4 bases at V and 0 bases at J, with 8 bases between. CDR1 is MNHNS and CDR2 is SASEGT in the germline V gene. The CDR3 runs 14 residues. The CDR3 is CASSAAGSTDTQYF. The CDR3 nucleotides read TGTGCCAGCAGTGCGGCAGGGAGCACAGATACGCAGTATTTT.

The gene calls are TRBV13 and TRBJ1-5; 11 positions agree with TRBD1. In germline, CDR1 is PRHDT, CDR2 FYEKMQ (reference sequence). This CDR3 spans 17 amino acids. Unmatched junction bases numbered 9, after V lost 5 bases and J lost 3 bases. CDR3 bases: TGTGCCAGCAGCATCACCGGGACAGGGGGTTACAATCAGCCCCAGCATTTT. Amino acid sequence: CASSITGTGGYNQPQHF.

The chain carries TRBV19 and TRBJ2-3; D is perhaps TRBD1 (5 bases). CDR3 length: 17 amino acids. V lost 3 bases and J 1 base, leaving 17 bases between the germline ends. Germline V gene lookup returns CDR1 LNHDA and CDR2 SQIVND (reference sequence). As DNA, the CDR3 is TGTGCCAGTAGTATTTTCCTGACCCAAGGGGGCACAGATACGCAGTATTTT. Its protein product is CASSIFLTQGGTDTQYF.

The chain recombines TRBV6-1 with TRBJ2-5; D gene uncertain. There are 15 residues in the CDR3. Trimming stripped 2 bases from V and 0 bases from J, with 10 bases between. Germline values: CDR1 MNHNS, CDR2 SASEGT. The CDR3 DNA is TGTGCCAGCAGTGAATGGGCAGACAACCAAGAGACCCAGTACTTC. Amino acids: CASSEWADNQETQYF.

V gene TRBV5-8 combines with J gene TRBJ2-1; 8 nucleotides line up with TRBD1. Germline V gene sequence: CDR1 SGHTS, CDR2 YDEGEE. V shed 4 bases and J 6 bases; nucleotides not matched to a gene: 6. The CDR3 is 14 amino acids. The CDR3 DNA is TGTGCCAGCAGCCATCAGGGGGCCGGCAATGAGCAGTTCTTC. Translation gives CASSHQGAGNEQFF.

This chain uses TRBV12-5 with TRBJ1-3; D unresolved. Germline CDR1 reads LGHNT; CDR2 reads FRNRAP. Trimming removed 2 bases from V and 1 base from J, with 18 bases in between. The CDR3 length is 18 residues. CDR3 residues: CASGLYPPTYLSGNTIYF. CDR3 nucleotides: TGTGCTAGTGGTTTGTACCCCCCCACGTATCTATCTGGAAACACCATATATTTT.

This clone is a singleton in its sample. The CDR3 loop reads CASSISQGSEQYF. The CDR3, as DNA: TGTGCCAGTAGTATCAGCCAGGGAAGCGAGCAGTACTTC. The rearrangement links TRBV19 to TRBJ2-7; D is perhaps TRBD1 (5 bases). V gave up 3 bases and J gave up 6 bases, with 12 bases separating them. This CDR3 comprises 13 residues. Looked up from germline, CDR1 is LNHDA and CDR2 is SQIVND (reference sequence).

The genes are TRBV9 and TRBJ2-5; 10 nucleotides align to TRBD2. V trimming: 4 bases; J trimming: 4 bases; junction bases outside the gene matches: 7. CDR3 size: 15 residues. CDR1 is SGDLS and CDR2 is YYNGEE in the germline V gene. CDR3 sequence: CASSTSLAGGETQYF. DNA for the CDR3: TGTGCCAGCAGCACCAGTTTAGCGGGGGGAGAGACCCAGTACTTC.

The chain combines TRBV15 with TRBJ1-6; D possibly corresponds to TRBD1 (6 bases). Trimming pared 5 bases from V and 7 bases from J, leaving 15 bases between. CDR3 size: 15 residues. Germline assignment: CDR1 LNHNV and CDR2 YYDKDF (reference sequence). Written as DNA, the CDR3 is TGTGCCACCAGCCAGAACAGGGAATACAATTCACCCCTCCACTTT. Translating gives CATSQNREYNSPLHF.

This clone was observed a single time. The chain recombines TRBV4-1 with TRBJ1-2; D not certain. In germline, CDR1 is MGHRA, CDR2 YSYEKL. Trimming stripped 1 base from V and 2 bases from J, with 5 bases between. The CDR3 has 13 amino acids. In DNA form, the CDR3 reads TGCGCCAGCAGCCAAGGGGCCAACTATGGCTACACCTTC. It specifies CASSQGANYGYTF.

This chain uses TRBV27 with TRBJ2-7; maybe TRBD1 (5 bases). Germline CDR1 is MNHEY and CDR2 is SMNVEV (reference sequence). The CDR3 contains 13 residues. V was pared by 4 bases and J by 2 bases, with 9 bases between. CDR3 bases: TGTGCCAGCAGTTCTTCAGGGACCTACGAGCAGTACTTC. Translating it yields CASSSSGTYEQYF.

The J gene is TRBJ1-5, the V gene TRBV27; TRBD1 agrees at 7 bases. Germline CDR1 and CDR2: MNHEY and SMNVEV (reference sequence). This CDR3 has 15 residues. V lost 5 bases, J lost 0 bases, and 4 bases stayed unmatched. The CDR3 sequence is CASSEGQYSNQPQHF. CDR3 in DNA: TGTGCCAGCAGTGAGGGACAGTATAGCAATCAGCCCCAGCATTTT.